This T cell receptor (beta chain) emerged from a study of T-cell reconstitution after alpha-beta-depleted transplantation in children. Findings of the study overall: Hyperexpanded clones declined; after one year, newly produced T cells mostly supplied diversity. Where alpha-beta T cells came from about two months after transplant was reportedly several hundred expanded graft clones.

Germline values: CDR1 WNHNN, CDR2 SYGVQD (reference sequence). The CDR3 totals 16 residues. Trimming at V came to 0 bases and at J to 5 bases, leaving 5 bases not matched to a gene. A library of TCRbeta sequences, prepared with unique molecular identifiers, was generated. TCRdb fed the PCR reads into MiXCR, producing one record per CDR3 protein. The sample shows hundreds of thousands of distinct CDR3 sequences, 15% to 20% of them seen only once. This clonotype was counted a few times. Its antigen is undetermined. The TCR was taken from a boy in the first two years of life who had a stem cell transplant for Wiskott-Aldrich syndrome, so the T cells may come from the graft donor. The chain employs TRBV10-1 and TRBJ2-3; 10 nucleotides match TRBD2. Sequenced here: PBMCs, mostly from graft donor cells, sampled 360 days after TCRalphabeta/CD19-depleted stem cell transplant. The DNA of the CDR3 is TGCGCCAGCAGTGAGTCTTGGACTAGCGGAAAAGATACGCAGTATTTT. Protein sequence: CASSESWTSGKDTQYF.